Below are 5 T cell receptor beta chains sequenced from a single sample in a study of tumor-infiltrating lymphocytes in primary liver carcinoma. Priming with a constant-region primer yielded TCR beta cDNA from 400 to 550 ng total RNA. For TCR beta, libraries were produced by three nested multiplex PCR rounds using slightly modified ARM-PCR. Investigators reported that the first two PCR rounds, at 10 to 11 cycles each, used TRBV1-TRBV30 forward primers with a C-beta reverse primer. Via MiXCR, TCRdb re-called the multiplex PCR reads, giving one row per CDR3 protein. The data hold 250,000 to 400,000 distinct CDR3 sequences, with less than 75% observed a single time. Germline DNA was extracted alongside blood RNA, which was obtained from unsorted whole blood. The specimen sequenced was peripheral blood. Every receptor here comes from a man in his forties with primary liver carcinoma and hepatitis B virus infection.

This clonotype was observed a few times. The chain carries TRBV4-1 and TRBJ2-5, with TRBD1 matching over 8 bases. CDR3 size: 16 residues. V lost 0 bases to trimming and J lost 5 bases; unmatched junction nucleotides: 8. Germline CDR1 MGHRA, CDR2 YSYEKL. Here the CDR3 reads CASSQEGGRGPETQYF. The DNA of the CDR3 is TGCGCCAGCAGCCAAGAGGGGGGCAGGGGGCCGGAGACCCAGTACTTC.

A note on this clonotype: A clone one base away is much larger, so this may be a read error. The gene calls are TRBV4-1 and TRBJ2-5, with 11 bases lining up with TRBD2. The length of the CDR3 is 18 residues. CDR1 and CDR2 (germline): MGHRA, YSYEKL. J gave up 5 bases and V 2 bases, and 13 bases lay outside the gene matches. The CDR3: CASSQSGLAGTWEETQYF. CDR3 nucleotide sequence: TGCGCCAGCAGCCAATCAGGACTAGCGGGTACCTGGGAGGAGACCCAGTACTTC.

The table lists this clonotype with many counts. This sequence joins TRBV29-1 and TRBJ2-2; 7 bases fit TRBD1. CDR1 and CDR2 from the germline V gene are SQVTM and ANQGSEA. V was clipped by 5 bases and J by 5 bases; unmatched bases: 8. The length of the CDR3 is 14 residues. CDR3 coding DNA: TGCAGCGTTCAGGGGACAGTGTCGACCGGGGAGCTGTTTTTT. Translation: CSVQGTVSTGELFF.

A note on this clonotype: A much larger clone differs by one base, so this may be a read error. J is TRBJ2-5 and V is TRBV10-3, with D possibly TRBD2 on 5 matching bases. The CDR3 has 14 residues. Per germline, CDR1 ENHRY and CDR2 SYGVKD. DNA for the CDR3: TGTGCCATCAGTGAGTCGGGCGGGCAAGAGGCCCAGTACTTC. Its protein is CAISESGGQEAQYF.

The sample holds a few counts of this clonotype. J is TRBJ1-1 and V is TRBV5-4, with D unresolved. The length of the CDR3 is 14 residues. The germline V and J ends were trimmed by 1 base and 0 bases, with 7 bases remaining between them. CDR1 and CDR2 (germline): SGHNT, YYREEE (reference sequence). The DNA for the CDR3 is TGTGCCAGCAGCTTGACGTCCGTGAACACTGAAGCTTTCTTT. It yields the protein CASSLTSVNTEAFF.